The T cell receptor beta chain described here comes from a study of blood T cell repertoires in COVID-19. Method: immunoSEQ multiplex PCR; TCRdb's copy keeps in-frame clones and lacks some. The sample has approximately 350,000 clones, 88% seen once. Germline V gene data show CDR1 as SGHNT and CDR2 as YENEEA. Trimming shortened V by 2 bases and J by 7 bases, and 15 bases separated the two germline ends. The CDR3 has 14 residues. The sequenced sample was peripheral blood. V usage is TRBV11-3 and J usage is TRBJ2-7; tentative D call: TRBD2 (5 bases). This sequence originates from a woman in her sixties or seventies with COVID-19, enrolled during active disease. CDR3 coding DNA: TGTGCCAGCAGCTTACGACGTTCCTCGGGGGAGCAGTACTTC. It yields the protein CASSLRRSSGEQYF.